This T cell receptor beta chain was captured in a study of cytomegalovirus exposure and HLA in healthy donors. PCR employed 60 Vbeta and 13 Jbeta primers. Original methodology: Later, 65 million to 90 million unique TCR beta chains were counted in an analysis, and some 11 million of them were shared. Clones were sequenced by immunoSEQ multiplex PCR, and TCRdb holds only the in-frame ones, with some missing. V and J calls and clone size are copied from that table; D and trimming were computed from the DNA. The sample contains around 170,000 clones, around four fifths of which appear only once. This CDR3 contains 11 residues. V gave up 3 bases and J gave up 5 bases, with 7 bases separating them. Germline V CDR1 and CDR2: DFQATT, SNEGSKA (reference sequence). Study results and caveats: Most subjects had HLA-A and HLA-B alleles reportedly predicted accurately by TCR beta sequences. According to a later analysis, most TCR beta chains associated with CMV appeared HLA-restricted. Judged likely to be a sequencing artifact was a cluster of highly shared sequence variants.

As for this clone: Its matching antigen is unknown.

Input material: PBMCs. The source is a man aged 18-30 years in good health and CMV-seronegative. The rearrangement uses TRBV20-1 and TRBJ2-5; no reliable D call. CDR3 sequence (DNA): TGCAGTGCTAGGAGGATGGAGACCCAGTACTTC. Translating it yields CSARRMETQYF.